This T cell receptor beta chain emerged from a study of blood T cell repertoires in COVID-19. In the study overall: Specimens from acute and convalescent COVID-19 originated in the United States, Italy and Spain.

The V end lost 6 bases, the J end lost 4 bases, and 16 bases lay between the germline ends. The CDR3 loop spans 14 amino acids. Germline lookup yields CDR1 SGHRS and CDR2 YFSETQ. In the original workflow: Reference gene primers were amplified, and this amplification served to estimate nucleated cell counts. Generated by immunoSEQ multiplex PCR, the TCRdb table keeps only in-frame clones and is missing some. D and trimming were read from the DNA, whereas the V and J calls and clone size are those reported in that table. Of some 380,000 clones in the sample, roughly four fifths were seen once. The sequenced sample consisted of peripheral blood. The receptor comes from a human donor with acute or convalescent COVID-19. The donor label of this sample is uncertain. The chain uses TRBV5-1 and TRBJ1-2; D remains unclear. The CDR3 nucleotides read TGCGCCAGCACTTCTGGGCCTCCTACCTATGGCTACACCTTC. It encodes CASTSGPPTYGYTF.